This T cell receptor beta chain was captured by sequencing in a study of T cells after yellow fever vaccination. Across the study: With SMART-Seq v4 Ultra Low Input, the fractions containing low cell numbers were prepared. Study-wide results and caveats: Most clones from primary vaccination resurfaced after the booster (nearly 97% CD4, 70% to 90% CD8).

The sample holds a few counts of this clonotype. Its target is not known. Synthesis of TCR cDNA relied on 5'RACE template switching, which attached a universal primer site and UMIs. TCRdb re-analysed the 5' RACE reads in MiXCR, keeping a single row per CDR3 protein. This sample has about 320,000 distinct CDR3 sequences, with 3.5% to 4.5% found just once. CDR1 MNHEY and CDR2 SVGAGI come from the germline V gene. V gave up 3 bases and J gave up 2 bases; unmatched junction bases: 2. The CDR3 loop spans 15 amino acids. This receptor was obtained from a man aged 18-30 years who received the YFV17D yellow fever vaccine. Sequences were derived from PBMCs, sampled 15 days after the yellow fever booster vaccination. The chain uses TRBV6-5 and TRBJ2-2; 8 bases are shared with TRBD1. The CDR3 region is CASSYTGGNTGELFF. CDR3 DNA sequence: TGTGCCAGCAGTTATACAGGGGGTAACACCGGGGAGCTGTTTTTT.